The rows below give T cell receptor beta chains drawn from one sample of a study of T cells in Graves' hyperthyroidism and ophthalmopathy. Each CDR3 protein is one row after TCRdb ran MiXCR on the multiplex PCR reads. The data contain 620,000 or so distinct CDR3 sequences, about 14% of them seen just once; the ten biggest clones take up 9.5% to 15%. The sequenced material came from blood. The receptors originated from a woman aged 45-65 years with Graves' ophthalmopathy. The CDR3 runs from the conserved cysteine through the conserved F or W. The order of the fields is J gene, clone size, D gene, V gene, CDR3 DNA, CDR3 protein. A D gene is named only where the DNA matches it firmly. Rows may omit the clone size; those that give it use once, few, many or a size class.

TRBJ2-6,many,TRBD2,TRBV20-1,TGCAGTGCTAGACCCGGGACTACAGGCTCTGGGGCCAACGTCCTGACTTTC,CSARPGTTGSGANVLTF
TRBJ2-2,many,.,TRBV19,TGTGCCAGTACCCCTGGTGGGATTGGCGGGGAGCTGTTTTTT,CASTPGGIGGELFF
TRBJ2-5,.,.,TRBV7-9,TGTGCCAGCAGCTCACCCCTCATTACAGGGCAAGAGACCCAGTACTTC,CASSSPLITGQETQYF
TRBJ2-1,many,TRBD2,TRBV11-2,TGTGCCAGCAGCTTAGGACGAACTAGCGAGAGAGGCCCCTACAATGAGCAGTTCTTC,CASSLGRTSERGPYNEQFF
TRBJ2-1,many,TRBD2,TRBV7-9,TGTGCCAGCAGCTTCCCGGGAGGGAGCGGGAGCTACAATGAGCAGTTCTTC,CASSFPGGSGSYNEQFF
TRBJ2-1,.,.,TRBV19,TGTGCCGGCACCCGGGACCCCGGGTACAATGAGCAGTTCTTC,CAGTRDPGYNEQFF
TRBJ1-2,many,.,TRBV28,TGTGCCAGCAGTACGACAGGATTTGCATATGGCTACACCTTC,CASSTTGFAYGYTF
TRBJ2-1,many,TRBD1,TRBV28,TGTGCCAGCAGTTTATGGGGGGCAGGGGGTGTTAATGAGCAGTTCTTC,CASSLWGAGGVNEQFF
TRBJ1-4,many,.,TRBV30,TGTGCCTGCCCAGGAAAGAGGCCAACTAATGAAAAACTGTTTTTT,CACPGKRPTNEKLFF
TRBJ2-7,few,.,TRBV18,TGTGCCAGCTCACCAACCAGATTGGATAGGGGCTACGAGCAGTACTTC,CASSPTRLDRGYEQYF
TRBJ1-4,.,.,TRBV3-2,TGTGCCAGCAGCGGACGGACAGGTCCTAATGAAAAACTGTTTTTT,CASSGRTGPNEKLFF
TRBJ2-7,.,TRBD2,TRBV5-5,TGTGCCAGCAACCTACTAGCGGGAGACCACGAGCAGTACTTC,CASNLLAGDHEQYF
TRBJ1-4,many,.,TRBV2,TGTGCCAGCAGAGGACTCTCCAAAACAACTAATGAAAAACTGTTTTTT,CASRGLSKTTNEKLFF
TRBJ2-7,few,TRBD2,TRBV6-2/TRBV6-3,TGTGCCAGCAGTCTTACGAGCGGGAGTTTGGACGAGCAGTACTTC,CASSLTSGSLDEQYF
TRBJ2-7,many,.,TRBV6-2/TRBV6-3,TGTGCCAGCAGTTACGGAGCGGGTAACAACTACGAGCAGTACTTC,CASSYGAGNNYEQYF
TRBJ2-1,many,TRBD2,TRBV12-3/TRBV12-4,TGTGCCAGCAGTTCCGGGACTAGCCAGCACAATGAGCAGTTCTTC,CASSSGTSQHNEQFF
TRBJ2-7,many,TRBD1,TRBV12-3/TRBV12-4,TGTGCCAGCACCTTAACCACAGGGGGCGCGGGTGAGCAGTACTTC,CASTLTTGGAGEQYF
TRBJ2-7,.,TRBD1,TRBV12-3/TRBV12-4,TGTGCCAGCAGTAAAAACAGGGGTGGTGGGCAGTACTTC,CASSKNRGGGQYF
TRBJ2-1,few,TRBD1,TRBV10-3,TGTGCCATGGGGACAGGCTCATTATCCTACAATGAGCAGTTCTTC,CAMGTGSLSYNEQFF
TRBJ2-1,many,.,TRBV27,TGTGCCAGCAGCAAACAAGAGTACAATGAGCAGTTCTTC,CASSKQEYNEQFF
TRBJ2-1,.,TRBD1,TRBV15,TGTGCCACCAGCCACCGGGACAGGGCCTACAATGAGCAGTTCTTC,CATSHRDRAYNEQFF
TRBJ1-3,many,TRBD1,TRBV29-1,TGCAGCGTACGGTTGGACAGGGAAGGAAACACCATATATTTT,CSVRLDREGNTIYF
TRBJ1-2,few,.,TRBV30,TGTGCCCGCAGGACAGACGATCATGTTTATGGCTACACCTTC,CARRTDDHVYGYTF
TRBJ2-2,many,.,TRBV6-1,TGTGCCAGCGTACACGTGGGGGCCGGGGAGCTGTTTTTT,CASVHVGAGELFF
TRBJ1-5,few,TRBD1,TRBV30,TGTGCCTGGAGTGTTTTAGGGGGCGGTCAGCCCCAGCATTTT,CAWSVLGGGQPQHF
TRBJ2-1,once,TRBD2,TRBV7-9,TGTGCCAGCAGCCGCAGACTAGCGGGAACGGGGAATGAGCAGTTCTTC,CASSRRLAGTGNEQFF
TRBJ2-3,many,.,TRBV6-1,TGTGCCAGCAGCCCCCAAGTGGACTTTAGCACAGATACGCAGTATTTT,CASSPQVDFSTDTQYF
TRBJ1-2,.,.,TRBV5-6,TGTGCCAGCAGGTTAGAGGGTACAGACTATGGCTACACCTTC,CASRLEGTDYGYTF
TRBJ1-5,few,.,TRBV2,TGTGCCAGCAGTGAGAGGACACAGCCAGACGGTTCTAGCAATCAGCCCCAGCATTTT,CASSERTQPDGSSNQPQHF
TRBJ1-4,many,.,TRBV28,TGTGCCAGCGCCCCCGAGACAGAGGATGAAAAACTGTTTTTT,CASAPETEDEKLFF
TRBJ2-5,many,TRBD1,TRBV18,TGTGCCAGCTCACCTGGGACAGGTGAAGAGACCCAGTACTTC,CASSPGTGEETQYF
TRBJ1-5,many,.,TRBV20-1,TGCAGTGCTAGAGTACAGAGGGGTCAGCCCCAGCATTTT,CSARVQRGQPQHF
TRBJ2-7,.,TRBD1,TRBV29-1,TGCAGCGTTGTGAAGGGGGCCGCCTACGAGCAGTACTTC,CSVVKGAAYEQYF
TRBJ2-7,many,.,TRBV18,TGTGCCAGCTCACCTGGACAGATCAACGAGCAGTACTTC,CASSPGQINEQYF
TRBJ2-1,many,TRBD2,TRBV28,TGTGCCAGCAGAAAGGGACTAGCGGACCTGAGCTCCTACAATGAGCAGTTCTTC,CASRKGLADLSSYNEQFF
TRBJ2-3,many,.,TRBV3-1,TGTGCCAGCAGCCAGGGCATCGGACGCACAGATACGCAGTATTTT,CASSQGIGRTDTQYF
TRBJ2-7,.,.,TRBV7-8,TGTGCCAGCAGCTTACTAGCGACGACCTACGAGCAGTACTTC,CASSLLATTYEQYF
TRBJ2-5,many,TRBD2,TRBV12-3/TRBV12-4,TGTGCCAGCAGCAAGACTAGCGGGAGTAAGACCCAGTACTTC,CASSKTSGSKTQYF
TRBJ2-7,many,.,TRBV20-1,TGCAGTGCTAGCAGTGACAGGAGGAGCTCCTACGAGCAGTACTTC,CSASSDRRSSYEQYF
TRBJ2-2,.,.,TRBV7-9,TGTGCCAGCGTGGGAGCTCTGGATACCGGGGAGCTGTTTTTT,CASVGALDTGELFF
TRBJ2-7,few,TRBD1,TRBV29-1,TGCAGCGTCCATCGGGACAGGGGTAACGAGCAGTACTTC,CSVHRDRGNEQYF
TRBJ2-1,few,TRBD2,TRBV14,TGTGCCAGCAGCCAAGTGGGACTAGTCGACAATGAGCAGTTCTTC,CASSQVGLVDNEQFF
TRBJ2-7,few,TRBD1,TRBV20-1,TGCAGTGCTAGAACCCGGGACAGAAGCTACGAGCAGTACTTC,CSARTRDRSYEQYF
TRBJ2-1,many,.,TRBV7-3,TGTGCCAGCAGCTCCGACACCTACAATGAGCAGTTCTTC,CASSSDTYNEQFF
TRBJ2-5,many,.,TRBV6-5,TGTGCCAGCAGTTACTCACAGGGGGGGCTCCAAGAGACCCAGTACTTC,CASSYSQGGLQETQYF
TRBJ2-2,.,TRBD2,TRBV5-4,TGTGCCAGCAGCTCGAAGACTAGCGGGAGGTCCGGGGAGCTGTTTTTT,CASSSKTSGRSGELFF
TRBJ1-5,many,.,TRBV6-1,TGTGCCAGCACCTTCAGTGGTCATCAGCCCCAGCATTTT,CASTFSGHQPQHF
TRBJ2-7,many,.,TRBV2,TGTGCCACTCTACTGAGCTACGAGCAGTACTTC,CATLLSYEQYF
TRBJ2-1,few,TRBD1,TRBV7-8,TGTGCCAGCAGCCCCGGGACAGGTTTTTTGCTATACTATCTCTTC,CASSPGTGFLLYYLF
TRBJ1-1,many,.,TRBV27,TGTGCCAGCAGTTCGGGGATGCCTGAAGCTTTCTTT,CASSSGMPEAFF
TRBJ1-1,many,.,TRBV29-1,TGCAGCGTTCTCGGTCTGATGAACACTGAAGCTTTCTTT,CSVLGLMNTEAFF
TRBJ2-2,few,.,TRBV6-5,TGTGCCAGCAGTTTAAGAGAGGGAATAGAAACCGGGGAGCTGTTTTTT,CASSLREGIETGELFF
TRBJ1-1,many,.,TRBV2,TGTGCCAGCAAAGGTCGTGGACTGAACACTGAAGCTTTCTTT,CASKGRGLNTEAFF
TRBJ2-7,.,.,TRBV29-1,TGCAGCGTCCCAGGAGGGGGAGGGTACGAGCAGTACTTC,CSVPGGGGYEQYF
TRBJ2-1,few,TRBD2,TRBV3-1,TGTGCCAGCAGCCAAGATTCTAGCGGAGCCTCCTACAATGAGCAGTTCTTC,CASSQDSSGASYNEQFF